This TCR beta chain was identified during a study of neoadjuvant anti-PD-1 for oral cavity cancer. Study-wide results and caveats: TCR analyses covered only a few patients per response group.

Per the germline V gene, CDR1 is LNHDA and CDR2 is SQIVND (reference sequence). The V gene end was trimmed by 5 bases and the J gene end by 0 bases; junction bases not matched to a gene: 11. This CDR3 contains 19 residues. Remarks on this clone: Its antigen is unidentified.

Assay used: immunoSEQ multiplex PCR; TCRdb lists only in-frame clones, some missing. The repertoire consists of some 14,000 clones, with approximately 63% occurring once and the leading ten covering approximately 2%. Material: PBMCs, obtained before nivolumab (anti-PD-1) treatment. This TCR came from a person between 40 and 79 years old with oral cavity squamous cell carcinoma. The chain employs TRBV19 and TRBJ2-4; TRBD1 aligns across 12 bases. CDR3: CASSVNRDRGRLAKNIQYF. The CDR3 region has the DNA TGTGCCAGTAGTGTAAACCGGGACAGGGGGCGCTTAGCCAAAAACATTCAGTACTTC.